Listed here is a single T cell receptor (beta chain). Its antigen is still unknown. The data are from a study of shared clonotypes between healthy human individuals. At a deep level, the assay was run. Generated by immunoSEQ multiplex PCR, the TCRdb table keeps only in-frame clones and is missing some. Found here are some 900,000 clones, 76% of them singletons; the top ten hold roughly 1.5%. Trimming took off 8 bases at V and 5 bases at J, with 12 bases between the two ends. The CDR3 has 12 amino acids. The germline V gene encodes CDR1 MNHEY and CDR2 SVGAGI. Whole-study results and caveats: Rarefaction showed sorted-subset sequencing was incomplete despite large depth.

The clonotype originates from a man between 18 and 29 years old in good health. The chain joins TRBV6-5 to TRBJ1-1; no clear D. What was sequenced was memory CD4+ T cells sorted from blood. Regarding subset: CD45RA-negative fraction. As DNA, the CDR3 is TGTGCCAGCGTGGGGTTGGGGACTGAAGCTTTCTTT. It yields the protein CASVGLGTEAFF.